Listed here is a single TCR beta chain. As processed by the authors: Researchers report that nucleated cell counts were estimated from reference gene primer amplification. Using immunoSEQ multiplex PCR, the repertoire was profiled, and TCRdb retains in-frame clones only, with some absent. V and J calls and clone size follow that table, whereas D and trimming were derived from the DNA. The sample has roughly 150,000 clones; 79% are singletons. The data belong to a study of blood T cell repertoires in COVID-19. In the study overall: PBMCs, B-cell-depleted T cells, or T cells provided the cDNA or gDNA that made up the material.

The J segment lost 6 bases and the V segment lost 4 bases, leaving 11 bases of the junction unmatched. The CDR3 has 15 residues. CDR1 is LGHNA and CDR2 is YSLEER in the germline V gene. This clonotype originated in a woman aged 55-69 years with COVID-19, enrolled during active disease. The V call is TRBV4-3, the J call TRBJ1-1; TRBD1 matches at 7 bases. Sample: peripheral blood. CDR3 sequence (DNA): TGCGCCAGCAGCCTCTCACATAGACAGGGCGCTGAAGCTTTCTTT. Its protein is CASSLSHRQGAEAFF.